This TCR beta chain was retrieved from a study of T-cell memory formation after mild COVID-19. Background on the study: Among the donors, TCR clusters were largely specific to each donor. Study-wide results and limits: The appearance of some responding clones in pre-infection memory suggested that cross-reactive memory joined. Among clones contracting day 15 to 85, CD4/CD8 was balanced, whereas later expanders leaned CD4+.

Germline CDR1 reads SGHVS; CDR2 reads FNYEAQ. V was pared by 3 bases and J by 5 bases, with 22 bases between. The CDR3 sequence is 17 residues long. This clonotype was detected only a few times. Its antigen is currently unknown. A single record per CDR3 protein comes from TCRdb applying MiXCR to the 5' RACE reads. The sample contains 110,000 or so distinct CDR3 sequences, 22% of which appear only once. V gene TRBV7-6 combines with J gene TRBJ2-5; D is possibly TRBD1 (6 bases). The specimen sequenced was PBMCs or a T cell subset sorted from them (not recorded which). This sequence was found in a man aged 18 to 30 who had mild COVID-19 (a few samples of this study predate the infection). Cell type and time point are not known. The CDR3 coding sequence is TGTGCCAGCAGCTTTAGGGGGTCGACACCGAGGGGGGAGACCCAGTACTTC. It yields the protein CASSFRGSTPRGETQYF.